The 4 T cell receptor beta chains in this list originate from one sample, sequenced in a study of Graves' ophthalmopathy and Graves' hyperthyroidism. Amplification targeted the TCR beta CDR3 regions, with RNA transcripts as the source material. HTBI-primed RT-PCR formed the first round, and a multiplex PCR formed the second. TCRdb itself ran the multiplex PCR reads through MiXCR, one entry per CDR3 protein. The sample has about 590,000 distinct CDR3 sequences, 39% seen once; the top ten hold about 4.2%. Sequencing input: peripheral blood or thyroid tissue (not recorded which). Receptors were obtained from an adult man with Graves' hyperthyroidism.

At least ten counts were recorded for this clonotype. The chain is built from TRBV2 and TRBJ1-4; perhaps TRBD1 as D (6 bases). In germline, CDR1 is SNHLY, CDR2 FYNNEI. The CDR3 runs 14 residues. V was clipped by 7 bases and J by 10 bases, with 19 bases between them. CDR3 DNA: TGTGCCAGCAAACCCTCGGGGGGAGGGGGAAAACTGTTTTTT. Translation: CASKPSGGGGKLFF.

Note on this clonotype: Just one base apart from a much larger clone, this may be a read error. J is TRBJ2-6 and V is TRBV2; D may be TRBD1 (6 bases). CDR1 is SNHLY, CDR2 FYNNEI, per germline. The ends were cut back, 6 bases at V and 2 bases at J, with 11 bases in the middle. The CDR3 is 15 residues long. The CDR3 spells CASSPWGPGANVLTF. The DNA for the CDR3 is TGTGCCAGCAGCCCATGGGGGCCTGGGGCCAACGTCCTGACTTTC.

This clonotype showed up just a few times. The V call is TRBV14, the J call TRBJ2-5; 9 bases fit TRBD1. The CDR3 extends over 17 amino acids. Germline CDR1 is SGHDN and CDR2 is FVKESK. V lost 5 bases, J lost 5 bases, and 15 bases stayed unmatched. The CDR3 DNA sequence: TGTGCCAGCAGCTCATCTCCGGGACAGGGCGTCTGGGAGACCCAGTACTTC. Protein: CASSSSPGQGVWETQYF.

This clonotype was seen a handful of times. This rearrangement joins TRBV7-9 to TRBJ2-3; D not resolved. The CDR3 extends over 12 amino acids. The germline gives CDR1 SEHNR, CDR2 FQNEAQ (reference sequence). V was cut by 5 bases and J by 4 bases, with 7 bases left in between. The CDR3 DNA sequence: TGTGCCAGCAGCGGATGGTCAGATACGCAGTATTTT. It yields the protein CASSGWSDTQYF.